The 28 T cell receptor beta chains listed next were all sequenced from one sample in a study of blood T cells in healthy people across ages (dated by TCRdb to about 2015). Library prep was done by 5' RACE. The instrument given in TCRdb is Illumina HiSeq 2500. A second 7 to 11 cycle PCR used a sample-barcoded 5' primer and a J-beta primer mix. The raw public reads went through TCRdb reprocessing: fastp at Q25, MiXCR clone calling, in-frame beta chains kept. Records with the same CDR3 protein are collapsed into one entry carrying the most frequent genes and DNA. Present in this sample are 450,000 to 600,000 distinct CDR3 sequences, roughly a quarter of which were seen just once. Jointly, the top ten make up about 3.3% of the sample. In addition, the sample was reused for a study of T cells of mothers and their children.

The source material was blood. The receptor set was obtained from a boy between 2 and 10 years old in good health.

This sequence joins TRBV6-5 and TRBJ1-1; 8 bases match TRBD1. Per the germline V gene, CDR1 is MNHEY and CDR2 is SVGAGI. Germline trimming cut 5 bases from V and 2 bases from J; bases unmatched to any gene: 13. CDR3 length: 17 amino acids. DNA of the CDR3: TGTGCCAGCAGTACGGACAGGGACTGGAGTTCTAACACTGAAGCTTTCTTT. This codes for CASSTDRDWSSNTEAFF.

The rearrangement joins TRBV5-1 to TRBJ2-7; possibly TRBD1 for D (6 bases). CDR1 and CDR2 from the germline V gene are SGHRS and YFSETQ. V lost 0 bases to trimming and J lost 9 bases, with 22 bases between them. The CDR3 loop spans 16 amino acids. CDR3 protein: CASSLDWLGPTRGQYF. For the CDR3, the DNA is TGCGCCAGCAGCTTGGACTGGCTGGGCCCCACCAGGGGGCAGTACTTC. Combining the CDR3 with reference TRBV5-1 and TRBJ2-7 gives the whole variable domain KAGVTQTPRYLIKTRGQQVTLSCSPISGHRSVSWYQQTPGQGLQFLFEYFSETQRNKGNFPGRFSGRQFSNSRSEMNVSTLELGDSALYLCASSLDWLGPTRGQYFGPGTRLTVT.

A few counts support this clonotype. The chain carries TRBV20-1 and TRBJ1-4; TRBD1 matches 9 bases. The CDR3 has 13 amino acids. Germline V lookup: CDR1 DFQATT, CDR2 SNEGSKA (reference sequence). Trimming removed 4 bases from V and 5 bases from J; junction bases left unmatched: 2. The CDR3 loop reads CSATDRGNEKLFF. The CDR3 nucleotides read TGCAGTGCTACCGACAGGGGGAATGAAAAACTGTTTTTT.

The genes are TRBV6-5 and TRBJ2-7; D is perhaps TRBD1 (6 bases). Germline V CDR1 and CDR2: MNHEY, SVGAGI. CDR3 length: 16 amino acids. Between the trimmed V and J ends, which lost 2 bases and 3 bases, there was a span of 17 bases. CDR3 region: CASSYAIGTSVYEQYF. CDR3 nucleotides: TGTGCCAGCAGTTACGCTATCGGGACATCTGTCTACGAGCAGTACTTC.

The chain carries TRBV12-3 or TRBV12-4 and TRBJ2-4; possibly TRBD2 for D (6 bases). This CDR3 has 15 residues. Trimming left V 8 bases short and J 3 bases short, with 17 bases between. CDR3 amino acids: CASVWDRLGKNIQYF. In nucleotides, the CDR3 is TGTGCCAGCGTATGGGACCGACTAGGCAAAAACATTCAGTACTTC.

This clonotype occurred a few times. This rearrangement joins TRBV20-1 to TRBJ2-5; 7 bases fit TRBD2. TRBJ2-7 explains the end of the DNA better; the J call may be wrong. CDR3 length equals 13 residues. In germline, CDR1 is DFQATT, CDR2 SNEGSKA (reference sequence). CDR3 nucleotide sequence: TGCAGTGCCCCACGGGGAGGGTCCCACGAGCAGTACTTC. The encoded protein is CSAPRGGSHEQYF.

The sample holds a few counts of this clonotype. The chain has TRBV6-2 or TRBV6-3 and TRBJ2-7, with D uncertain. Germline CDR1 reads MNHEY; CDR2 reads SVGEGT. This CDR3 is 14 amino acids long. V shed 3 bases and J shed 3 bases, with 12 bases lying between them. The CDR3 region has the DNA TGTGCCAGCAGTTATAGAGGCCCGATCTACGAGCAGTACTTC. Protein: CASSYRGPIYEQYF.

This clonotype was observed a few times. The chain is built from TRBV5-5 and TRBJ2-5, with D unclear. Germline CDR1 reads SGHKS; CDR2 reads YYEKEE (reference sequence). V gave up 4 bases and J gave up 5 bases, with 12 bases separating them. The length of the CDR3 is 13 residues. CDR3 residues: CASSSLTLETQYF. CDR3 nucleotides: TGTGCCAGCAGCAGCTTGACGCTTGAGACCCAGTACTTC.

This clonotype has only one observation. The chain joins TRBV20-1 to TRBJ2-5; 7 nucleotides match TRBD1. The CDR3 runs to 13 residues. Germline lookup yields CDR1 DFQATT and CDR2 SNEGSKA (reference sequence). J gave up 3 bases and V 5 bases, and 6 bases lay outside the gene matches. CDR3 sequence: CSAPQGIKETQYF. In DNA, the CDR3 is TGCAGTGCTCCACAGGGGATCAAAGAGACCCAGTACTTC.

This clonotype was found a few times. This chain uses TRBV20-1 with TRBJ2-5; 7 bases fit TRBD2. J was trimmed by 5 bases and V by 6 bases; bases with no gene match: 18. Germline V gene sequence: CDR1 DFQATT, CDR2 SNEGSKA (reference sequence). This CDR3 has 16 residues. The DNA for the CDR3 is TGCAGTGCCACCGGAGCTAGCGGCGAGAGTCGGGAGACCCAGTACTTC. This encodes CSATGASGESRETQYF.

CDR3 loop: CATSRDTAMNSGNTIYF. The DNA for the CDR3 is TGTGCCACCAGCAGAGATACTGCAATGAACTCTGGAAACACCATATATTTT. This chain joins TRBV15 and TRBJ1-3, with no clear D. V was clipped by 0 bases and J by 0 bases, with 12 bases between them. Germline V gene sequence: CDR1 LNHNV, CDR2 YYDKDF (reference sequence). CDR3 size: 17 residues.

This chain joins TRBV5-1 and TRBJ1-1; the D gene is possibly TRBD1 (5 bases). Germline V gene data show CDR1 as SGHRS and CDR2 as YFSETQ. Trimming removed 3 bases at V and 5 bases at J, with 14 bases between. The CDR3 totals 14 residues. The CDR3 DNA reads as TGCGCCAGCAGCTCAGGGACGGAAGGGACTGAAGCTTTCTTT. Protein product: CASSSGTEGTEAFF.

The chain uses TRBV5-1 and TRBJ2-1, with D maybe TRBD2 (5 bases). The CDR3 is made up of 16 amino acids. V lost 0 bases to trimming and J lost 2 bases, with 12 bases between them. CDR1 and CDR2 from the germline V gene are SGHRS and YFSETQ. As DNA, the CDR3 is TGCGCCAGCAGCTTGGATTGGTTGGGAGCCTACAATGAGCAGTTCTTC. Its protein product is CASSLDWLGAYNEQFF.

There are a few counts of this clonotype. V usage is TRBV11-2 and J usage is TRBJ2-1; 7 bases are a match to TRBD2. V gave up 4 bases and J gave up 1 base; unmatched junction bases: 4. This CDR3 region has 15 residues. Germline values: CDR1 SGHAT, CDR2 FQNNGV. The CDR3 here is CASSSRGVSYNEQFF. The CDR3 DNA reads TGTGCCAGCAGCTCCCGGGGGGTATCCTACAATGAGCAGTTCTTC.

The rearrangement uses TRBV3-1 and TRBJ1-1, with 9 bases lining up with TRBD1. The CDR3 is made up of 16 amino acids. Germline assignment: CDR1 LGHDT and CDR2 YNNKEL (reference sequence). V gave up 3 bases and J gave up 3 bases; unmatched junction bases: 8. CDR3 in amino acids: CASSHELTGGDTEAFF. The CDR3 bases are TGTGCCAGCAGCCACGAGCTGACAGGGGGGGACACTGAAGCTTTCTTT. The variable domain in full, with the rest retrieved from reference TRBV3-1 and TRBJ1-1, is DTAVSQTPKYLVTQMGNDKSIKCEQNLGHDTMYWYKQDSKKFLKIMFSYNNKELIINETVPNRFSPKSPDKAHLNLHINSLELGDSAVYFCASSHELTGGDTEAFFGQGTRLTVV.

This clonotype was counted once. The gene calls are TRBV28 and TRBJ1-4, with 8 nucleotides matching TRBD1. The CDR3 runs to 14 residues. The germline CDR1 and CDR2 sequences are MDHEN and SYDVKM. V lost 6 bases, J lost 8 bases, and 8 bases stayed unmatched. The CDR3, as DNA: TGTGCCAGCAGGCCGCAGGGGGCAAGGGAAAAACTGTTTTTT. Protein: CASRPQGAREKLFF.

This clonotype was seen more than once but under ten times. V gene TRBV29-1 combines with J gene TRBJ1-1; possibly TRBD1 for D (5 bases). Germline V lookup: CDR1 SQVTM, CDR2 ANQGSEA. The length of the CDR3 is 13 residues. V was cut by 8 bases and J by 2 bases, with 15 bases left in between. The CDR3 DNA follows: TGCAGCTTACAGGTCGCTCCCAACACTGAAGCTTTCTTT. Translated: CSLQVAPNTEAFF. The whole variable domain, filled in from reference TRBV29-1 and TRBJ1-1, reads SAVISQKPSRDICQRGTSLTIQCQVDSQVTMMFWYRQQPGQSLTLIATANQGSEATYESGFVIDKFPISRPNLTFSTLTVSNMSPEDSSIYLCSLQVAPNTEAFFGQGTRLTVV.

The genes are TRBV25-1 and TRBJ2-7, with a weak D call TRBD1 (6 bases). With 5 bases removed from V and 0 bases from J, the gap between germline ends came to 11 bases. The CDR3 is made up of 14 amino acids. Germline V gene lookup returns CDR1 MGHDK and CDR2 SYGVNS. The CDR3 bases are TGTGCCAGCAGTAATCAGGGGAGCTCCTACGAGCAGTACTTC. Protein product: CASSNQGSSYEQYF.

This chain joins TRBV5-1 and TRBJ1-1, with D possibly matching TRBD1 (5 bases). The CDR3 has 16 residues. Germline CDR1 SGHRS, CDR2 YFSETQ. Trimming stripped 4 bases from V and 5 bases from J, with 21 bases between. DNA for the CDR3: TGCGCCAGCAGCGAGGGGCCGGGCCTCACGGAGACTGAAGCTTTCTTT. It encodes CASSEGPGLTETEAFF.

The chain recombines TRBV7-9 with TRBJ2-1; no definite D call. There are 13 residues in the CDR3. The germline CDR1 and CDR2 sequences are SEHNR and FQNEAQ (reference sequence). The V end lost 1 base, the J end lost 7 bases, and 8 bases lay between the germline ends. CDR3 coding DNA: TGTGCCAGCAGCTTAGGCCCTCTTAATGAGCAGTTCTTC. It translates to CASSLGPLNEQFF. Combining the CDR3 with reference TRBV7-9 and TRBJ2-1 gives the whole variable domain DTGVSQNPRHKITKRGQNVTFRCDPISEHNRLYWYRQTLGQGPEFLTYFQNEAQLEKSRLLSDRFSAERPKGSFSTLEIQRTEQGDSAMYLCASSLGPLNEQFFGPGTRLTVL.

The chain recombines TRBV7-2 with TRBJ2-3; TRBD1 aligns across 7 bases. Germline V gene sequence: CDR1 SGHTA, CDR2 FQGNSA. This CDR3 spans 15 amino acids. J lost 1 base, V lost 3 bases, and 4 bases had no gene match. For the CDR3, the DNA is TGTGCCAGCAGCTTGACAGGGCTAGGCACAGATACGCAGTATTTT. Residues: CASSLTGLGTDTQYF.

DNA of the CDR3: TGTGCCAGCAGCCGGCGAGCTCGTGAAAAACTGTTTTTT. Translation: CASSRRAREKLFF. The chain has TRBV3-1 and TRBJ1-4; D not certain. Trimming removed 4 bases at V and 7 bases at J, with 10 bases between. The CDR3 loop spans 13 amino acids. From germline, CDR1 is LGHDT and CDR2 YNNKEL (reference sequence).

This clonotype has more than one count but fewer than ten. The chain recombines TRBV10-3 with TRBJ2-7; D is ambiguous. CDR3 length: 12 residues. Trimming removed 2 bases at V and 7 bases at J, with 9 bases between. Germline-derived CDR1 and CDR2 are ENHRY and SYGVKD. CDR3 in DNA: TGTGCCATCAGTGAGGGCACGAGGGAGCAGTACTTC. Protein sequence: CAISEGTREQYF.

This clonotype came up a few times. The chain uses TRBV20-1 and TRBJ2-2; D perhaps matches TRBD2 (6 bases). The length of the CDR3 is 14 residues. Germline CDR1 DFQATT, CDR2 SNEGSKA (reference sequence). V was clipped by 1 base and J by 5 bases, with 11 bases between them. The CDR3 loop is CSARVNSGTGELFF. For the CDR3, the DNA is TGCAGTGCTAGAGTTAACAGCGGGACCGGGGAGCTGTTTTTT.

This clonotype showed up just a few times. The chain links TRBV18 to TRBJ2-2; D possibly corresponds to TRBD2 (6 bases). CDR3 length equals 16 residues. Trimming cost V 3 bases and J 1 base, with 12 bases left between them. Germline-derived CDR1 and CDR2 are KGHSH and LQKENI. The CDR3 nucleotides are TGTGCCAGCTCACCCGCGGGGTACAAGAACACCGGGGAGCTGTTTTTT. Translated: CASSPAGYKNTGELFF. The full variable domain, its missing parts supplied by reference TRBV18 and TRBJ2-2, is NAGVMQNPRHLVRRRGQEARLRCSPMKGHSHVYWYRQLPEEGLKFMVYLQKENIIDESGMPKERFSAEFPKEGPSILRIQQVVRGDSAAYFCASSPAGYKNTGELFFGEGSRLTVL.

The table lists this clonotype with a few counts. The chain employs TRBV14 and TRBJ1-2, with TRBD1 matching over 9 bases. The germline V gene encodes CDR1 SGHDN and CDR2 FVKESK. CDR3 length equals 19 residues. Germline trimming cut 0 bases from V and 8 bases from J; bases unmatched to any gene: 19. DNA of the CDR3: TGTGCCAGCAGCCAAGATCGCCCATATCAAACTGGGACAGGGAACGGCTACACCTTC. Protein: CASSQDRPYQTGTGNGYTF.

The gene calls are TRBV12-5 and TRBJ2-1, with 11 bases matching TRBD1. The DNA end favors TRBJ2-7, so the J call may be wrong. Germline V gene sequence: CDR1 LGHNT, CDR2 FRNRAP. This CDR3 has 16 amino acids. The CDR3 bases are TGTGCTAGTGGTTTAGACGGGACAGGGGGATCCTACGAGCAGTACTTC. It codes for CASGLDGTGGSYEQYF.

This clonotype turned up a few times. The J gene is TRBJ1-4, the V gene TRBV7-8; tentative D call: TRBD1 (5 bases). This CDR3 has 14 residues. Trimming removed 6 bases from V and 8 bases from J, with 16 bases in between. Looked up from germline, CDR1 is SGHVS and CDR2 is FQNEAQ. The CDR3 nucleotides read TGTGCCAGCAGGGCGGACTTGGGGGGAGAAAAACTGTTTTTT. Translating it yields CASRADLGGEKLFF. Filled out from reference TRBV7-8 and TRBJ1-4, the complete variable domain reads GAGVSQSPRYKVAKRGQDVALRCDPISGHVSLFWYQQALGQGPEFLTYFQNEAQLDKSGLPSDRFFAERPEGSVSTLKIQRTQQEDSAVYLCASRADLGGEKLFFGSGTQLSVL.